The clone carrying this TCR beta chain was found once. Its antigen is still unknown. This sample is part of a study of T cell responses to AZD1222 COVID-19 vaccine. Assay used: immunoSEQ multiplex PCR; TCRdb lists only in-frame clones, some missing. The sample has 45,000 to 60,000 clones; approximately 86% are singletons. Study-level points and caveats: With two AZD1222 doses given, Spike-specific TCR breadth and depth both rose. The sample set comprised mostly white British donors with more females, and clonal diversity was possibly underestimated.

V lost 5 bases, J lost 4 bases, and 10 bases stayed unmatched. Germline V gene lookup returns CDR1 SEHNR and CDR2 FQNEAQ (reference sequence). The CDR3 spans 18 residues. The sequences come from peripheral blood, collected on day 0 of AZD1222 vaccination. The V call is TRBV7-9, the J call TRBJ2-1; 14 bases match TRBD2. The source is an adult in good health. CDR3 sequence reads: CASSPGLAGGGYYNEQFF. CDR3 in DNA: TGTGCCAGCAGCCCCGGACTAGCGGGGGGAGGGTATTACAATGAGCAGTTCTTC.